Sequencing of this T cell receptor beta chain was carried out in a study of human T cells and chemical hapten exposure. This clonotype was found many times. TCRdb ran MiXCR on the RACE reads and lists one entry per CDR3 protein. The table lists about 130,000 distinct CDR3 sequences, roughly 9% of them singletons, with about 2% in the top ten. Time point indicated: healthy volunteer bleed at 2 weeks. The study extracted total RNA from unfractionated whole blood. V lost 1 base, J lost 6 bases, and 3 bases lay in between. CDR1 is LNHDA and CDR2 is SQIVND in the germline V gene (reference sequence). CDR3 size: 12 residues.

The chain joins TRBV19 to TRBJ2-2; D is ambiguous. This clonotype was obtained from a male donor in good health. Some clones in this sample may be carry-over from other donors' samples. Sequenced material: whole blood. The CDR3 nucleotides read TGTGCCAGTAGTATAGTCCCCGGGGAGCTGTTTTTT. Its protein is CASSIVPGELFF.